The 31 T cell receptor beta chains below come from one sample, sequenced in a study of T-cell memory formation after mild COVID-19. TCRdb used MiXCR to reprocess the 5' RACE reads, holding one entry per CDR3 protein. This sample has 200,000 to 250,000 distinct CDR3 sequences; about 9.2% occur once, and the top ten carry roughly 4%. The sample comprised PBMCs or a T cell subset sorted from them (not recorded which). All receptors come from a man aged 18-30 years who had mild COVID-19 (a few samples of this study predate the infection). Cell type and time point are not known.

As to this clonotype: One end of the junction fails to match germline, which may point to a read error. This rearrangement joins TRBV28 to TRBJ2-3, with a tentative D call TRBD1 (5 bases). CDR1 is MDHEN and CDR2 is SYDVKM in the germline V gene. The CDR3 length is 12 residues. In DNA, the CDR3 is TGTGACAGCAGTTTGCGGCACAGGAACCAGTATTTT. This encodes CDSSLRHRNQYF.

This clonotype has a count of ten or more. This rearrangement joins TRBV6-2 or TRBV6-3 to TRBJ2-4; the match to TRBD1 covers 8 bases. This CDR3 has 14 amino acids. The V and J ends lost 6 bases and 5 bases, in that order; junction bases with no gene match: 6. CDR1 is MNHEY, CDR2 SVGEGT, per germline. The CDR3 spells CASRQPGQENIQYF. As DNA, the CDR3 is TGTGCCAGCAGACAACCGGGACAGGAAAACATTCAGTACTTC.

The chain employs TRBV12-3 or TRBV12-4 and TRBJ1-2, with a weak D call TRBD1 (6 bases). The CDR3 loop spans 13 amino acids. Trimming cost V 5 bases and J 6 bases, with 13 bases left between them. CDR3 amino acids: CASSLDRENGYTF. The DNA for the CDR3 is TGTGCCAGCAGTCTGGACAGAGAGAATGGCTACACCTTC.

This clonotype has just a few counts. The genes are TRBV7-2 and TRBJ1-6; no definite D call. Germline V gene data show CDR1 as SGHTA and CDR2 as FQGNSA. The CDR3 sequence is 14 residues long. V dropped 1 base and J dropped 10 bases, with 11 bases sitting between them. This CDR3 reads CASSLVVPESPLHF. The CDR3 DNA is TGTGCCAGCAGCTTAGTGGTTCCGGAATCACCCCTCCACTTT.

A few counts support this clonotype. The chain links TRBV6-5 to TRBJ1-4, with D possibly matching TRBD1 (5 bases). Between the trimmed V and J ends, which lost 5 bases and 7 bases, there was a span of 8 bases. Germline V gene sequence: CDR1 MNHEY, CDR2 SVGAGI. The CDR3 consists of 12 residues. The CDR3 here is CASSRDGEKLFF. The CDR3 DNA reads as TGTGCCAGCAGTAGGGACGGTGAAAAACTGTTTTTT.

This clonotype was detected ten times or more. CDR3 in DNA: TGTGCCAGCAGCTTGGCCGCGGACAGGCGAGACTACGAGCAGTACTTC. This encodes CASSLAADRRDYEQYF. This chain joins TRBV5-4 and TRBJ2-7; 7 bases are a match to TRBD1. The V gene's germline CDR1 is SGHNT and CDR2 YYREEE (reference sequence). V shed 0 bases, J shed 3 bases, and the junction held 9 bases outside the gene matches. This CDR3 contains 16 residues.

The chain has TRBV12-3 or TRBV12-4 and TRBJ1-2; D remains unclear. V gave up 7 bases and J gave up 9 bases, with 18 bases separating them. This CDR3 has 13 amino acids. CDR3 loop: CASIGLPGSRYTF. The CDR3 coding sequence is TGTGCCAGCATAGGACTTCCGGGCTCCCGCTACACCTTC.

This clonotype was observed many times. The chain joins TRBV10-3 to TRBJ2-7; possibly TRBD1 or TRBD2 for D (5 bases each). Trimming cost V 3 bases and J 6 bases, with 15 bases left between them. Germline CDR1 and CDR2: ENHRY and SYGVKD. The CDR3 loop spans 14 amino acids. The CDR3 protein is CAISDTKGRIEQYF. CDR3 in DNA: TGTGCCATCAGTGACACTAAGGGACGGATCGAGCAGTACTTC.

J is TRBJ1-5 and V is TRBV7-9, with D possibly matching TRBD1 (5 bases). V was shortened by 6 bases and J by 5 bases, with 20 bases between the two germline ends. This CDR3 has 16 amino acids. Germline lookup yields CDR1 SEHNR and CDR2 FQNEAQ (reference sequence). The CDR3: CASSSWGVGAYQPQHF. The CDR3 DNA follows: TGTGCCAGCAGTTCCTGGGGGGTAGGGGCTTATCAGCCCCAGCATTTT. The full variable domain, rest sourced from reference TRBV7-9 and TRBJ1-5, is DTGVSQNPRHKITKRGQNVTFRCDPISEHNRLYWYRQTLGQGPEFLTYFQNEAQLEKSRLLSDRFSAERPKGSFSTLEIQRTEQGDSAMYLCASSSWGVGAYQPQHFGDGTRLSIL.

This clonotype showed up many times. The V call is TRBV7-9, the J call TRBJ2-2; D remains unclear. Trimming took off 6 bases at V and 6 bases at J, with 11 bases between the two ends. Germline V gene sequence: CDR1 SEHNR, CDR2 FQNEAQ (reference sequence). The CDR3 is 13 residues long. CDR3 loop: CASSKEEPGELFF. CDR3 coding DNA: TGTGCCAGCAGTAAAGAAGAACCCGGGGAGCTGTTTTTT.

Remarks on this clonotype: Since a much larger clone is just one base distant, this may be a read error. The chain employs TRBV21-1 and TRBJ1-4; the table's D call, TRBD1, was not checked against the DNA. TRBV21-1 is a known pseudogene. This CDR3 is 13 amino acids long. The CDR3 DNA follows: TGTGCCATACCGGGACCCGGGTGTGAAAAACTGTTTTTT. It codes for CAIPGPGCEKLFF.

This clonotype was recorded many times. This rearrangement joins TRBV7-9 to TRBJ2-2, with 8 nucleotides matching TRBD2. This CDR3 comprises 16 residues. Trimming removed 6 bases from V and 4 bases from J; junction bases left unmatched: 10. Germline V gene data show CDR1 as SEHNR and CDR2 as FQNEAQ (reference sequence). This CDR3 is CASRAGERGSTGELFF. The CDR3 bases are TGTGCCAGCAGAGCCGGGGAGCGGGGGAGCACCGGGGAGCTGTTTTTT.

The chain recombines TRBV6-5 with TRBJ2-1; D not certain. The germline V gene has CDR1 MNHEY and CDR2 SVGAGI. The CDR3 extends over 14 amino acids. The germline V and J ends were trimmed by 0 bases and 6 bases, with 9 bases remaining between them. The CDR3 DNA reads as TGTGCCAGCAGTTACTCTCTGTGGGTCAATGAGCAGTTCTTC. Translating gives CASSYSLWVNEQFF.

This clonotype occurred a few times. The V and J genes are TRBV4-3 and TRBJ1-4, with TRBD1 as a possible D gene (5 bases). Germline CDR1 reads LGHNA; CDR2 reads YSLEER. CDR3 length: 13 amino acids. Trimming removed 5 bases from V and 8 bases from J, with 12 bases in between. The CDR3 protein is CASSFWDGEKLFF. The CDR3 DNA reads TGCGCCAGCAGCTTCTGGGACGGAGAAAAACTGTTTTTT.

The rearrangement uses TRBV2 and TRBJ2-2, with D possibly called TRBD1 or TRBD2 (5 bases each). Germline V lookup: CDR1 SNHLY, CDR2 FYNNEI. The CDR3 has 14 amino acids. With 6 bases removed from V and 1 base from J, the gap between germline ends came to 9 bases. CDR3 sequence (DNA): TGTGCCAGCAGGGGACGTTTGAACACCGGGGAGCTGTTTTTT. This codes for CASRGRLNTGELFF.

The sample holds many counts of this clonotype. This chain links TRBV12-3 or TRBV12-4 with TRBJ2-2, with D maybe TRBD2 (6 bases). This CDR3 is 15 amino acids long. Trimming left V 6 bases short and J 0 bases short, with 11 bases between. CDR3 sequence: CASRRRAANTGELFF. CDR3 DNA: TGTGCCAGCAGGCGGAGGGCCGCGAACACCGGGGAGCTGTTTTTT.

The rearrangement joins TRBV12-3 or TRBV12-4 to TRBJ1-2; D not certain. Trimming removed 3 bases at V and 5 bases at J, with 10 bases between. This CDR3 has 13 amino acids. CDR3 sequence (DNA): TGTGCCAGCAGTTTTTATCCCCCTTATGGCTACACCTTC. It yields the protein CASSFYPPYGYTF.

This clonotype was seen a handful of times. The chain joins TRBV6-6 to TRBJ2-3; D uncertain. Germline V gene sequence: CDR1 MNHNY, CDR2 SVGAGI (reference sequence). This CDR3 spans 13 amino acids. The V end lost 5 bases, the J end lost 5 bases, and 11 bases lay between the germline ends. The CDR3 coding sequence is TGTGCCAGCAGTCTTCAACCCAAAGATACGCAGTATTTT. This translates into CASSLQPKDTQYF.

This clonotype is termed medium-sized. J is TRBJ2-2 and V is TRBV5-1; the D is unclear. The CDR3 is 13 amino acids. Germline V gene data show CDR1 as SGHRS and CDR2 as YFSETQ. V lost 0 bases, J lost 4 bases, and 4 bases lay in between. The CDR3 DNA is TGCGCCAGCAGCTTGGCGTCCACCGGGGAGCTGTTTTTT. Encoded protein: CASSLASTGELFF.

This rearrangement joins TRBV6-1 to TRBJ2-3; possibly TRBD1 or TRBD2 for D (5 bases each). Germline CDR1 is MNHNS and CDR2 is SASEGT. Between the trimmed V and J ends, which lost 7 bases and 4 bases, there was a span of 9 bases. The CDR3 totals 12 residues. This chain's CDR3 is CASTGLADTQYF. CDR3 coding DNA: TGTGCCAGCACGGGGCTAGCAGATACGCAGTATTTT.

The table lists this clonotype with many counts. The V and J genes are TRBV10-2 and TRBJ1-3; D is ambiguous. The CDR3 has 16 residues. CDR1 and CDR2 from the germline V gene are WSHSY and SAAADI. Between the trimmed V and J ends, which lost 7 bases and 2 bases, there was a span of 18 bases. This chain's CDR3 is CASTPGSPGPGNTIYF. The CDR3 DNA reads TGCGCCAGCACTCCTGGGTCCCCGGGTCCTGGAAACACCATATATTTT.

This clonotype has a handful of counts. CDR3 sequence reads: CASSPFGGLGQETQYF. DNA of the CDR3: TGTGCCAGCAGCCCATTTGGGGGTTTGGGTCAGGAGACCCAGTACTTC. This chain uses TRBV7-3 with TRBJ2-5; D possibly matches TRBD1 or TRBD2 (5 bases each). The V gene lost 5 bases and the J gene lost 5 bases, with 21 bases spanning the gap. This CDR3 is built from 16 residues. Germline values: CDR1 SGHTA, CDR2 FQGTGA.

The chain employs TRBV6-2 or TRBV6-3 and TRBJ1-6; 8 nucleotides match TRBD1. From germline, CDR1 is MNHEY and CDR2 SVGEGT. The CDR3 runs 14 residues. The V and J ends lost 2 bases and 9 bases, in that order; junction bases with no gene match: 3. The CDR3 DNA is TGTGCCAGCAGTTACCAGGGGGCATCTTCACCCCTCCACTTT. Its protein is CASSYQGASSPLHF.

This rearrangement joins TRBV5-6 to TRBJ2-7; D possibly corresponds to TRBD2 (5 bases). Between the trimmed V and J ends, which lost 4 bases and 1 base, there was a span of 9 bases. The length of the CDR3 is 13 residues. Germline V lookup: CDR1 SGHDT, CDR2 YYEEEE. The CDR3 sequence is CASSPRGSYEQYF. DNA of the CDR3: TGTGCCAGCAGCCCTCGCGGGTCCTACGAGCAGTACTTC. Full variable domain (rest looked up from reference TRBV5-6 and TRBJ2-7): DAGVTQSPTHLIKTRGQQVTLRCSPKSGHDTVSWYQQALGQGPQFIFQYYEEEERQRGNFPDRFSGHQFPNYSSELNVNALLLGDSALYLCASSPRGSYEQYFGPGTRLTVT.

The V and J genes are TRBV5-1 and TRBJ2-5, with D possibly matching TRBD1 (6 bases). Germline V CDR1 and CDR2: SGHRS, YFSETQ. CDR3 length: 14 residues. V shed 1 base and J shed 5 bases, with 12 bases lying between them. The CDR3 DNA is TGCGCCAGCAGCTTGACAGGGACCAGGGAGACCCAGTACTTC. Amino acid sequence: CASSLTGTRETQYF. Drawing the rest from reference TRBV5-1 and TRBJ2-5, the complete variable domain is KAGVTQTPRYLIKTRGQQVTLSCSPISGHRSVSWYQQTPGQGLQFLFEYFSETQRNKGNFPGRFSGRQFSNSRSEMNVSTLELGDSALYLCASSLTGTRETQYFGPGTRLLVL.

This clonotype was picked up many times. V usage is TRBV7-2 and J usage is TRBJ1-5; D may be TRBD1 (5 bases). CDR3 length equals 13 residues. Trimming took off 4 bases at V and 6 bases at J, with 10 bases between the two ends. From germline, CDR1 is SGHTA and CDR2 FQGNSA. The DNA of the CDR3 is TGTGCCAGCAGCTCAGGGTATAGTCAGCCCCAGCATTTT. Its protein product is CASSSGYSQPQHF.

This clonotype came up many times. V and J are TRBV4-2 and TRBJ2-6, with D uncertain. The CDR3 runs to 18 residues. V lost 4 bases, J lost 0 bases, and 16 bases lay in between. Germline lookup yields CDR1 LGHNA and CDR2 YNFKEQ. CDR3: CASSPSGVAASGANVLTF. DNA for the CDR3: TGTGCCAGCAGCCCCTCTGGGGTTGCTGCCTCTGGGGCCAACGTCCTGACTTTC.

In its sample, this clonotype was seen many times. This chain links TRBV7-9 with TRBJ2-5; D unclear. The V end lost 3 bases, the J end lost 5 bases, and 10 bases lay between the germline ends. Germline lookup yields CDR1 SEHNR and CDR2 FQNEAQ (reference sequence). The CDR3 runs to 13 residues. CDR3 loop: CASSFGQTETQYF. The CDR3 coding sequence is TGTGCCAGCAGCTTTGGTCAGACGGAGACCCAGTACTTC.

The chain has TRBV6-2 or TRBV6-3 and TRBJ2-7; 7 positions match TRBD1. The length of the CDR3 is 14 residues. Germline loops: CDR1 MNHEY, CDR2 SVGEGT. Trimming cost V 4 bases and J 3 bases; bases outside gene matches: 6. The CDR3 DNA sequence: TGTGCCAGCAGTTTACAGGGGCGCCTCTACGAGCAGTACGTC. This encodes CASSLQGRLYEQYV.

In its sample, this clonotype was seen a few times. The J gene is TRBJ1-6, the V gene TRBV4-1; 11 bases align to TRBD1. With V trimmed by 3 bases and J by 10 bases, 2 bases remained unmatched. There are 14 residues in the CDR3. Germline loops: CDR1 MGHRA, CDR2 YSYEKL. The CDR3 DNA sequence: TGCGCCAGCAGCCATGGGACAGGGGGATCACCCCTCCACTTT. Translation: CASSHGTGGSPLHF.

This clonotype was seen a handful of times. The chain recombines TRBV4-1 with TRBJ2-3, with TRBD1 matching 9 bases. Germline V lookup: CDR1 MGHRA, CDR2 YSYEKL. Trimming cost V 3 bases and J 1 base; bases outside gene matches: 14. The CDR3 is 19 residues long. CDR3 residues: CASSQQTGGGLVGTDTQYF. As DNA, the CDR3 is TGCGCCAGCAGCCAGCAAACAGGGGGCGGACTAGTTGGCACAGATACGCAGTATTTT.